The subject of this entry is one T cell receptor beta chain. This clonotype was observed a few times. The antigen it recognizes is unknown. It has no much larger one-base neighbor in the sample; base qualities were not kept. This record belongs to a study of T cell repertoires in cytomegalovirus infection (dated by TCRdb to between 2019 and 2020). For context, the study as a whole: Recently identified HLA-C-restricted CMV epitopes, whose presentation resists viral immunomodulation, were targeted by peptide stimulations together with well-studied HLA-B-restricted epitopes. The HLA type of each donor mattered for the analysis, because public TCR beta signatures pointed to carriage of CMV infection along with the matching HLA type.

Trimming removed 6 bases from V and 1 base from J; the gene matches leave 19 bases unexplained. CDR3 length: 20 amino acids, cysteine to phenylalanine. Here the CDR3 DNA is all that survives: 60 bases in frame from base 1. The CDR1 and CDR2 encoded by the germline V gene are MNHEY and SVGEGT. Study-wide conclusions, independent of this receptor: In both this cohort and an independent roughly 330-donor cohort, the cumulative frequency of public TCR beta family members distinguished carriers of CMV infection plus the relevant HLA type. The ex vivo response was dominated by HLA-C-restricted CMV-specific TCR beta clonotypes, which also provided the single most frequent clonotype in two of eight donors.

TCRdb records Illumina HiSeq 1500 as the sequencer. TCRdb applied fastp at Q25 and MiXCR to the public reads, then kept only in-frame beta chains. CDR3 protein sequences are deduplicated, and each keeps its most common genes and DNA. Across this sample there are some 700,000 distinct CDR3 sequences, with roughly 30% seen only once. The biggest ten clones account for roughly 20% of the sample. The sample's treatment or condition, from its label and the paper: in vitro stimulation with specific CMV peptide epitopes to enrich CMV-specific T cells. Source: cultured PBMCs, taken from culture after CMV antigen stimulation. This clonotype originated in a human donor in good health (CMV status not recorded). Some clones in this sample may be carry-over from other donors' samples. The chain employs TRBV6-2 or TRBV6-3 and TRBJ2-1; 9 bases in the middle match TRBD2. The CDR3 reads CASRQDLLAGERISYNEQFF. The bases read TGTGCCAGCAGGCAAGACTTATTAGCGGGGGAACGGATATCCTACAATGAGCAGTTCTTC.